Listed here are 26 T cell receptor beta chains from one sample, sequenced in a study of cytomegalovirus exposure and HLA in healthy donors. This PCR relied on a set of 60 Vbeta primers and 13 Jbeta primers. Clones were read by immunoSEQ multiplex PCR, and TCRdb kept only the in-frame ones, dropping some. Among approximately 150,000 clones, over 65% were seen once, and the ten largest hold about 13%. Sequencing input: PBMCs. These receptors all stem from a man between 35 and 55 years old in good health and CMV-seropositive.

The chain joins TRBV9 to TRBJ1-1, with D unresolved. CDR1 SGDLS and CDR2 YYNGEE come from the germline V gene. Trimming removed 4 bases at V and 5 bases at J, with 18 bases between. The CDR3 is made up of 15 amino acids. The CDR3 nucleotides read TGTGCCAGCAGCCCCCGGGCGGGCGTTGAAACTGAAGCTTTCTTT. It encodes CASSPRAGVETEAFF.

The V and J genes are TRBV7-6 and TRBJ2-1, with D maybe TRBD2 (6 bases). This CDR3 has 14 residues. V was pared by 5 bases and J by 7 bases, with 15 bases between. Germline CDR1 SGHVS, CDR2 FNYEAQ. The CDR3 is CASSPLSGTNEQFF. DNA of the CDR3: TGTGCCAGCAGCCCGTTATCGGGGACTAATGAGCAGTTCTTC.

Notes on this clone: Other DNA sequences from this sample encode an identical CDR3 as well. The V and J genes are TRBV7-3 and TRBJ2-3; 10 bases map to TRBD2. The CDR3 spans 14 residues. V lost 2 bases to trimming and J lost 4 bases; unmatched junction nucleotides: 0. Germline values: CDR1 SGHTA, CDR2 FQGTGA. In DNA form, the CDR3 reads TGTGCCAGCAGCTTACTAGCGGGAGCAGATACGCAGTATTTT. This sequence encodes CASSLLAGADTQYF.

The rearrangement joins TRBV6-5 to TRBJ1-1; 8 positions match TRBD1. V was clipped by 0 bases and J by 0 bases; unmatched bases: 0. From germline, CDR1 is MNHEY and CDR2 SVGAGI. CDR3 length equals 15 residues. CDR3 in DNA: TGTGCCAGCAGTTACTCGGGACAGGTGAACACTGAAGCTTTCTTT. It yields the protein CASSYSGQVNTEAFF.

CDR3 in amino acids: CASSQVGSQGYEQYF. As DNA, the CDR3 is TGCGCCAGCAGCCAAGTAGGGTCGCAGGGCTACGAGCAGTACTTC. The J gene is TRBJ2-5, the V gene TRBV4-1; the D gene is possibly TRBD1 (5 bases). Near its end, the DNA agrees better with TRBJ2-7, so the J call may be wrong. This CDR3 region has 15 residues. Germline V lookup: CDR1 MGHRA, CDR2 YSYEKL.

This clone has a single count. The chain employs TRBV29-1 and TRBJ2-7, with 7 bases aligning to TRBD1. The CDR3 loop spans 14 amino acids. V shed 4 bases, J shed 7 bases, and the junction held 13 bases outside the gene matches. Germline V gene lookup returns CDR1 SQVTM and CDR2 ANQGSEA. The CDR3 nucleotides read TGCAGCGTTGGGGCCCAGACAGGGTCGGGGGAGCAGTACTTC. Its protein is CSVGAQTGSGEQYF.

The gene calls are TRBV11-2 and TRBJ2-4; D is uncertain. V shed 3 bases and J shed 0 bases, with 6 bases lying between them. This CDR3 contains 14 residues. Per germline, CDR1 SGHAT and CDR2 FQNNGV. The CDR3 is CASSFGVAKNIQYF. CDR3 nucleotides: TGTGCCAGCAGCTTTGGAGTAGCCAAAAACATTCAGTACTTC.

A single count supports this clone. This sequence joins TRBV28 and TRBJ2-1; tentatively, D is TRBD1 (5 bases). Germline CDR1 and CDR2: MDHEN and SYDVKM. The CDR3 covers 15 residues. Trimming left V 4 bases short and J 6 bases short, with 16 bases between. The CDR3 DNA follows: TGTGCCAGCAGTTCTCCAGGGCGCCTCATCAATGAGCAGTTCTTC. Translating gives CASSSPGRLINEQFF.

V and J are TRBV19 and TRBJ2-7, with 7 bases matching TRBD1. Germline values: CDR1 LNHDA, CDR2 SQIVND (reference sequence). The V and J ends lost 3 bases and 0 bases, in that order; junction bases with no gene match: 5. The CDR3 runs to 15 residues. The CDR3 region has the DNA TGTGCCAGTAGTATCTCGGGACAGAGCTCCTACGAGCAGTACTTC. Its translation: CASSISGQSSYEQYF. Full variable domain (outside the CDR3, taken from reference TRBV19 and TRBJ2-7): DGGITQSPKYLFRKEGQNVTLSCEQNLNHDAMYWYRQDPGQGLRLIYYSQIVNDFQKGDIAEGYSVSREKKESFPLTVTSAQKNPTAFYLCASSISGQSSYEQYFGPGTRLTVT.

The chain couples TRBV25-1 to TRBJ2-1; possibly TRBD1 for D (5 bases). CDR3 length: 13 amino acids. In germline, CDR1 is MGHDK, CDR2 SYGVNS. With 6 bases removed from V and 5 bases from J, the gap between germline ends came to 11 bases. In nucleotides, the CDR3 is TGTGCCAGCAGGGGGCTGGCGGACAATGAGCAGTTCTTC. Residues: CASRGLADNEQFF.

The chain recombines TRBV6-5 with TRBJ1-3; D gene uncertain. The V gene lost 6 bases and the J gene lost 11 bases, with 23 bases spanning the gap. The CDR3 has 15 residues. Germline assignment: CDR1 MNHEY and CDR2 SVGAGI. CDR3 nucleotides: TGTGCCAGCAGGAGAATCGACGGGGATCGGTGGGCCATATATTTT. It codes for CASRRIDGDRWAIYF.

The CDR3 sequence: CSARLAGGYEQYF. In nucleotides, the CDR3 is TGCAGCGCCCGACTAGCGGGAGGGTACGAGCAGTACTTC. This chain uses TRBV29-1 with TRBJ2-7, with 14 bases matching TRBD2. Germline lookup yields CDR1 SQVTM and CDR2 ANQGSEA. CDR3 length equals 13 residues. The J segment lost 4 bases and the V segment lost 7 bases, leaving 3 bases of the junction unmatched.

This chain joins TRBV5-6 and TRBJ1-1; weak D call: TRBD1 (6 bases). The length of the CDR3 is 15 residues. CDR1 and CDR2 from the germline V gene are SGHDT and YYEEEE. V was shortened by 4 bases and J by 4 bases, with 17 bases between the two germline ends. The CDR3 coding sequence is TGTGCCAGCAGCCACGAGGGGGAAGGGGCCACTGAAGCTTTCTTT. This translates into CASSHEGEGATEAFF.

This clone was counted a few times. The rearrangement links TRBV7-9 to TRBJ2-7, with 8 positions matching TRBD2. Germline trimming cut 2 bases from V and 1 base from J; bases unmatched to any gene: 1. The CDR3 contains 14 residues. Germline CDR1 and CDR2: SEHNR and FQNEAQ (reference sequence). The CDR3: CASSLTSGSYEQYF. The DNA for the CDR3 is TGTGCCAGCAGCTTAACTAGCGGATCCTACGAGCAGTACTTC. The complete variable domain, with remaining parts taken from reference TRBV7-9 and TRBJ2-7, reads DTGVSQNPRHKITKRGQNVTFRCDPISEHNRLYWYRQTLGQGPEFLTYFQNEAQLEKSRLLSDRFSAERPKGSFSTLEIQRTEQGDSAMYLCASSLTSGSYEQYFGPGTRLTVT.

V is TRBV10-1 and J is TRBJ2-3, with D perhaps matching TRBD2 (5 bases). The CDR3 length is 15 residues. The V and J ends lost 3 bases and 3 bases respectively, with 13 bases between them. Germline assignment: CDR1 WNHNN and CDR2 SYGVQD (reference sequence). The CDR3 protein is CASSDTEVATDTQYF. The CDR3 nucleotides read TGCGCCAGCAGTGATACTGAGGTAGCGACAGATACGCAGTATTTT.

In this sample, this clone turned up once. The CDR3 reads CASSPDRVPTEAFF. CDR3 nucleotides: TGTGCCAGCAGTCCGGACAGGGTTCCAACTGAAGCTTTCTTT. This rearrangement joins TRBV6-5 to TRBJ1-1; 8 bases are shared with TRBD1. Unmatched junction bases numbered 7, after V lost 5 bases and J lost 5 bases. This CDR3 region has 14 residues. From germline, CDR1 is MNHEY and CDR2 SVGAGI.

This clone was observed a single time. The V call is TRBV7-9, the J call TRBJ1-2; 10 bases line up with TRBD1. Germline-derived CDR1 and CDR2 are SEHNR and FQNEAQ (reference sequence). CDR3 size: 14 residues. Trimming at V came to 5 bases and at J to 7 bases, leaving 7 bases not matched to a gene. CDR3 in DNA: TGTGCCAGCAGCCCCGGGACAGGGGCGTTTGGCTACACCTTC. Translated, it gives CASSPGTGAFGYTF.

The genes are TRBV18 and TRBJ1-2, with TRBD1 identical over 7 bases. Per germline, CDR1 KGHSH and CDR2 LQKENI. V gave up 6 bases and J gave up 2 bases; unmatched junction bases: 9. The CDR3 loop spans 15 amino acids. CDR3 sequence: CASSGTGAVNYGYTF. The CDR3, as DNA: TGTGCCAGCTCGGGTACAGGGGCGGTAAACTATGGCTACACCTTC.

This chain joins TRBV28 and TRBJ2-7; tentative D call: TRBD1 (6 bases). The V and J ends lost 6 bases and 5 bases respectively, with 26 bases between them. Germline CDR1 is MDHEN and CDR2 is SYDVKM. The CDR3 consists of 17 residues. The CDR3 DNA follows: TGTGCCAGCAGCCTTGCTCTGTACGGGGACACCTACGACGAGCAGTACTTC. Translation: CASSLALYGDTYDEQYF.

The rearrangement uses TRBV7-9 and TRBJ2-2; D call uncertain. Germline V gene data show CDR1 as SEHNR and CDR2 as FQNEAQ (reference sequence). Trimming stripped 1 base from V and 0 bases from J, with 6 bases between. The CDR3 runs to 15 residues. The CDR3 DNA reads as TGTGCCAGCAGCTTAGTTAGAGCGAACACCGGGGAGCTGTTTTTT. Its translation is CASSLVRANTGELFF.

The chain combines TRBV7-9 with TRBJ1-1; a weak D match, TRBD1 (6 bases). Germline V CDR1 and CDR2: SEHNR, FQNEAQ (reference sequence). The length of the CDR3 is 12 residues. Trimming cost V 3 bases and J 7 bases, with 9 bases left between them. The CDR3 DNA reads TGTGCCAGCAGCTTGGGGGCCGTTGAAGCTTTCTTT. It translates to CASSLGAVEAFF. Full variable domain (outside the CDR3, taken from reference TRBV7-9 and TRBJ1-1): DTGVSQNPRHKITKRGQNVTFRCDPISEHNRLYWYRQTLGQGPEFLTYFQNEAQLEKSRLLSDRFSAERPKGSFSTLEIQRTEQGDSAMYLCASSLGAVEAFFGQGTRLTVV.

CDR3 DNA: TGTGCCAGCACGCCGGGACAGAACAATCAGCCCCAGCATTTT. Translation: CASTPGQNNQPQHF. The chain employs TRBV2 and TRBJ1-5, with 7 bases matching TRBD1. CDR3 length: 14 amino acids. V gave up 7 bases and J gave up 3 bases; unmatched junction bases: 6. Germline values: CDR1 SNHLY, CDR2 FYNNEI.

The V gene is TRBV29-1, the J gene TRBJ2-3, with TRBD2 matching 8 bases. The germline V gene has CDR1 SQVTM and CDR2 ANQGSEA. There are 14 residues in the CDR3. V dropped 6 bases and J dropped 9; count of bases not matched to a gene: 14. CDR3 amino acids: CSVKAGASSGTQYF. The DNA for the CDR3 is TGCAGCGTGAAAGCGGGAGCATCGTCAGGAACGCAGTATTTT.

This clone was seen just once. This chain's CDR3 is CASSKQSASGRTEQYF. CDR3 in DNA: TGTGCCAGCAGCAAACAGTCCGCAAGCGGGAGAACCGAGCAGTACTTC. The chain carries TRBV21-1 and TRBJ2-7; the listed D gene, TRBD2, was not tested against the DNA. TRBV21-1 is shown as a pseudogene. This CDR3 has 16 residues.

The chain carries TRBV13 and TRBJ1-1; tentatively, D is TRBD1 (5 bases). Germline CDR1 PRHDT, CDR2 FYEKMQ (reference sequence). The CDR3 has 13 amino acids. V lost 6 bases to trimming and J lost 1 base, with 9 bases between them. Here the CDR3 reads CASSRGENTEAFF. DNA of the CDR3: TGTGCCAGCAGTCGGGGGGAGAACACTGAAGCTTTCTTT.

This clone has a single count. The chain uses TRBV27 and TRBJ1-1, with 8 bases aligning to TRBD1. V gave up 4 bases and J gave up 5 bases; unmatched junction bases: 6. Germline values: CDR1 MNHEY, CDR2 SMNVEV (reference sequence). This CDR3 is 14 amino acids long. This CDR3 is CASSWRTGSTEAFF. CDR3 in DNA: TGTGCCAGCAGTTGGAGGACAGGGTCTACTGAAGCTTTCTTT.